These T cell receptor beta chains were read from a single sample in a study of shared clonotypes between healthy human individuals. Produced via immunoSEQ multiplex PCR; TCRdb's table is partial and in-frame only. Of about 820,000 clones in the sample, approximately 92% were seen once. The sequencing sample was made of naive CD8+ T cells sorted from blood. These receptors all stem from a young man in good health. Both conserved end residues are part of each CDR3. D genes are given only for firm matches. Clone size is shown for a subset of rows, as once, few, many or a class of expanded clone.

d_gene	v_gene	j_gene	abundance	CDR3nt	CDR3aa
-	TRBV27	TRBJ2-7	-	TGTGCCAGCAGTTTCGGCAGATCCTCCTACGAGCAGTACTTC	CASSFGRSSYEQYF
-	TRBV30	TRBJ2-1	-	TGTGCCTGGGGGGCGATAAATGAGCAGTTCTTC	CAWGAINEQFF
-	TRBV7-8	TRBJ1-1	-	TGTGCCAGCAGCCCTCGAGTGGGAATGAACACTGAAGCTTTCTTT	CASSPRVGMNTEAFF
-	TRBV16	TRBJ2-1	-	TGTGCCAGCAGCCACCTAGACAGTACTCTCTACAATGAGCAGTTCTTC	CASSHLDSTLYNEQFF
TRBD2	TRBV7-9	TRBJ2-3	-	TGTGCCAGCAGCCCTTCTAGCGGGAGGGCCCGGGATACGCAGTATTTT	CASSPSSGRARDTQYF
-	TRBV29-1	TRBJ2-1	-	TGCAGCGTTGAAGTCGAATGGTACAATGAGCAGTTCTTC	CSVEVEWYNEQFF
TRBD1	TRBV6-4	TRBJ2-2	-	TGTGCCAGCAGTGACTCTTACAGGGGCACGAACACCGGGGAGCTGTTTTTT	CASSDSYRGTNTGELFF
-	TRBV6-6	TRBJ1-4	-	TGTGCCAGCAGTCGATTCCTTGGGAAACTGTTTTTT	CASSRFLGKLFF
-	TRBV15	TRBJ2-5	once	TGTGCCACCAGCACCTCACCAGGGGAGACCCAGTACTTC	CATSTSPGETQYF
TRBD1	TRBV13	TRBJ2-7	-	TGTGCCAGCAGCTTCGGGACAGGGACCTACGAGCAGTACTTC	CASSFGTGTYEQYF
TRBD1	TRBV7-9	TRBJ2-7	-	TGTGCCAGCAGCTCGACAGGGGGCCGAACCTACGAGCAGTACTTC	CASSSTGGRTYEQYF
-	TRBV2	TRBJ2-1	once	TGTGCCAGCGTGGAGGCGTACAATGAGCAGTTCTTC	CASVEAYNEQFF
-	TRBV6-5	TRBJ2-1	-	TGTGCCAGCAGTTACTCCAACGAGCAGTTCTTC	CASSYSNEQFF
-	TRBV27	TRBJ2-7	-	TGTGCCAGCAGTACACCGGACTTATTACCCTACGAGCAGTACTTC	CASSTPDLLPYEQYF
-	TRBV7-2	TRBJ1-3	-	TGTGCCAGCAGCTTGGGGTGGGTCGAAGGTGGAAACACCATATATTTT	CASSLGWVEGGNTIYF
TRBD2	TRBV11-2	TRBJ2-7	-	TGTGCCAGCAGCTTCGGACTAGCGGGAGGTTACTACGAGCAGTACTTC	CASSFGLAGGYYEQYF
-	TRBV27	TRBJ2-7	-	TGTGCCAGCGCCTATGGAGGGGAATACGAGCAGTACTTC	CASAYGGEYEQYF
TRBD2	TRBV5-1	TRBJ2-7	-	TGCGCCAGCAGCTCCGGCCTTCCTAGCGGGAACACCTACGAGCAGTACTTC	CASSSGLPSGNTYEQYF
TRBD2	TRBV6-5	TRBJ2-7	once	TGTGCCAGCAGTAAACTAGCGGGATATTTTTACGAGCAGTACTTC	CASSKLAGYFYEQYF
TRBD1	TRBV27	TRBJ1-1	-	TGTGCCAGCACCAGAATACAGGGGAGCACTGAAGCTTTCTTT	CASTRIQGSTEAFF
TRBD2	TRBV27	TRBJ2-1	-	TGTGCCAGCAGTTTACCTAGCGGGAGAGTCTCCTACAATGAGCAGTTCTTC	CASSLPSGRVSYNEQFF
-	TRBV9	TRBJ2-6	-	TGTGCCAGCAGCGCAACAGGGCGTAGGGGGGCCAACGTCCTGACTTTC	CASSATGRRGANVLTF
TRBD2	TRBV2	TRBJ2-3	-	TGTGCCAGCTGGGATACGGGGACTAGCGGGAGAACAGATACGCAGTATTTT	CASWDTGTSGRTDTQYF
TRBD1	TRBV4-1	TRBJ2-4	-	TGCGCCAGCAGCCAAGGTCCTGACAGGGCCCAGTACTTC	CASSQGPDRAQYF
TRBD2	TRBV5-6	TRBJ2-2	-	TGTGCCAGCAGCGCGGGGGCTAGCGGGGCTAACACCGGGGAGCTGTTTTTT	CASSAGASGANTGELFF
-	TRBV7-7	TRBJ2-3	once	TGTGCTAGCAGCTTGTTGGGCACAGATACGCAGTATTTT	CASSLLGTDTQYF
-	TRBV27	TRBJ2-7	-	TGTGCCAGCAGTTTAGTGGAATCCTACGAGCAGTACTTC	CASSLVESYEQYF
TRBD1	TRBV2	TRBJ1-4	-	TGTGCCAGCAGTGAAGCGCGGACAGGGTCTGAAAAACTGTTTTTT	CASSEARTGSEKLFF
-	TRBV28	TRBJ2-3	-	TGTGCCAGCGCTTCAGGGACTCTCGAAACGCAGTATTTT	CASASGTLETQYF
-	TRBV30	TRBJ1-2	-	TGTGCCTGGGCACAGGCGATTAACTATGGCTACACCTTC	CAWAQAINYGYTF
-	TRBV7-9	TRBJ1-2	-	TGTGCCAGCACCCAAGGCCCCTATGGCTACACCTTC	CASTQGPYGYTF
-	TRBV7-9	TRBJ1-2	-	TGTGCCAGCAGCTTAGAACACCTCGATAACTATGGCTACACCTTC	CASSLEHLDNYGYTF
TRBD2	TRBV28	TRBJ2-7	-	TGTGCCAGCACCTGGACTAGCGGGAGTGGCGAGCAGTACTTC	CASTWTSGSGEQYF
TRBD1	TRBV16	TRBJ2-7	-	TGTGCCAGCAGCCATTACCGGGACAGGGCCTCCGAGCAGTACTTC	CASSHYRDRASEQYF
-	TRBV27	TRBJ1-4	-	TGTGCCAGCAGTTTTCGTCAGGGGACCCTTAATGAAAAACTGTTTTTT	CASSFRQGTLNEKLFF
TRBD2	TRBV7-8	TRBJ2-1	-	TGTGCCAGCAGCTCACTAGCGGCCCCCTACAATGAGCAGTTCTTC	CASSSLAAPYNEQFF
TRBD1	TRBV9	TRBJ1-1	-	TGTGCCAGCAGCGCGGGACAGGTGAACACTGAAGCTTTCTTT	CASSAGQVNTEAFF
TRBD2	TRBV13	TRBJ2-1	-	TGTGCCAGCAGCTTAGCGGGAGGGCGTAATGAGCAGTTCTTC	CASSLAGGRNEQFF
-	TRBV7-9	TRBJ2-3	-	TGTGCCAGCAGCTCCACTAAATCGGCGAGAGATACGCAGTATTTT	CASSSTKSARDTQYF
-	TRBV2	TRBJ2-7	once	TGTGCCAGCAGGGGGGGCGGGAGCTCCTACGAGCAGTACTTC	CASRGGGSSYEQYF
-	TRBV12-5	TRBJ1-1	-	TGTGCTAGTGGTTTATTTGCGGGGGGGTTGAACACTGAAGCTTTCTTT	CASGLFAGGLNTEAFF
TRBD2	TRBV14	TRBJ2-5	-	TGTGCCAGCAGCCAAACTTTCTCGGGGGGGATTATGGAAGAGACCCAGTACTTC	CASSQTFSGGIMEETQYF
-	TRBV23-1	TRBJ2-3	-	TGCGCCAGCGCTCAAGTAATCCATACGCAGTATTTT	CASAQVIHTQYF
-	TRBV28	TRBJ1-3	-	TGTGCCAGCAGTCCCCCCGGGACATTCGGAAACACCATATATTTT	CASSPPGTFGNTIYF
-	TRBV9	TRBJ2-3	once	TGTGCCAGCAGCCAAGAAATGTGGGATACGCAGTATTTT	CASSQEMWDTQYF
TRBD2	TRBV30	TRBJ2-3	-	TGTGCCTGGCAGGAGGGCGGGAGCATGGCAGATACGCAGTATTTT	CAWQEGGSMADTQYF
TRBD1	TRBV10-3	TRBJ1-2	-	TGTGCCATCAGTGGACAGGGGGATGGCTACACCTTC	CAISGQGDGYTF
-	TRBV13	TRBJ2-7	-	TGTGCCAGCAGCCCGCAGGAACAGGGAGGGGTCCGCTACGAGCAGTACTTC	CASSPQEQGGVRYEQYF
-	TRBV13	TRBJ2-5	-	TGTGCCAGCAGCTCGATGAAGACCCAGTACTTC	CASSSMKTQYF
-	TRBV19	TRBJ1-1	-	TGTGCCAGTAGTCTTCCGGACTGGCGGAACACTGAAGCTTTCTTT	CASSLPDWRNTEAFF
TRBD1	TRBV29-1	TRBJ2-7	-	TGCAGCGTTGAAGATCACGGGACAGGAGGCGAGCAGTACTTC	CSVEDHGTGGEQYF
-	TRBV9	TRBJ2-3	-	TGTGCCAGCAGCGTAGGCCTTGGTACGGGGGCAGATACGCAGTATTTT	CASSVGLGTGADTQYF
-	TRBV19	TRBJ1-1	-	TGTGCCAGTACGGGTTTGTCTCTAGGTTACACTGAAGCTTTCTTT	CASTGLSLGYTEAFF
TRBD2	TRBV27	TRBJ2-7	-	TGTGCCAGCAGTATCATCGCGGGGGGCTACGAGCAGTACTTC	CASSIIAGGYEQYF
-	TRBV6-5	TRBJ1-1	-	TGTGCCAGCAGTTACTCAAAGAACACTGAAGCTTTCTTT	CASSYSKNTEAFF
TRBD2	TRBV7-9	TRBJ2-1	-	TGTGCCAGCAGCTCGACCGCGGAACCCGGGACTAGCGGGCCGAATGAGCAGTTCTTC	CASSSTAEPGTSGPNEQFF
-	TRBV6-6	TRBJ2-7	-	TGTGCCAGCACAAGGAGGGGTTTAGACGAGCAGTACTTC	CASTRRGLDEQYF
TRBD2	TRBV19	TRBJ2-7	-	TGTGCCAGTAGTATATCTACTAGCGGCTCCTACGAGCAGTACTTC	CASSISTSGSYEQYF
-	TRBV29-1	TRBJ1-1	-	TGCAGCGTTGAAGTAGGAGGGAACACTGAAGCTTTCTTT	CSVEVGGNTEAFF